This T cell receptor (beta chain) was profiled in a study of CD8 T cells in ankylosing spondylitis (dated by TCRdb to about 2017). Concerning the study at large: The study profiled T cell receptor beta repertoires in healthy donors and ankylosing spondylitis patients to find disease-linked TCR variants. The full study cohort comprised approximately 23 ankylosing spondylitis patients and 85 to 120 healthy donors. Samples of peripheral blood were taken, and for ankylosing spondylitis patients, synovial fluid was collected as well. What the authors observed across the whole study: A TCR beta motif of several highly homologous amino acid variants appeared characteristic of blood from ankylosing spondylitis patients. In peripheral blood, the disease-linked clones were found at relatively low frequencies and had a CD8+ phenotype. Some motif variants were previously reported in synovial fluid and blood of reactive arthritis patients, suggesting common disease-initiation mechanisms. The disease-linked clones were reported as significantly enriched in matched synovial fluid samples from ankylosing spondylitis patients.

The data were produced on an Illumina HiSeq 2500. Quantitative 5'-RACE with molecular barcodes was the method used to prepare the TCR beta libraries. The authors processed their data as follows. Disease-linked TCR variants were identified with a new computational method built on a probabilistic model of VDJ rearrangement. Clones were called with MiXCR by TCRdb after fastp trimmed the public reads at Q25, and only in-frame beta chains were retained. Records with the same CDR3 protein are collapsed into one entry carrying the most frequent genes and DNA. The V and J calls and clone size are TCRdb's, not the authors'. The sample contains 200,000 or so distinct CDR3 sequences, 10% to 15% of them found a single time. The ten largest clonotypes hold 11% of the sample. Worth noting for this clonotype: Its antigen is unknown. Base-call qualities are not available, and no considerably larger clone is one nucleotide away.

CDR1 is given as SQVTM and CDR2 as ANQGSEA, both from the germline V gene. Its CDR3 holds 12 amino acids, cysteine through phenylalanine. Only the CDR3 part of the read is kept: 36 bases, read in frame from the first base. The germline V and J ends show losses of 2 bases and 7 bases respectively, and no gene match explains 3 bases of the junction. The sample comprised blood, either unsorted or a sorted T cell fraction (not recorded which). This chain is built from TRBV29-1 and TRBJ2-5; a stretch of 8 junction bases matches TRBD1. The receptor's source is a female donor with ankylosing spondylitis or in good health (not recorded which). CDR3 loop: CSVEIGQGTQYF. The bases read TGCAGCGTTGAAATCGGACAGGGGACCCAGTACTTC.